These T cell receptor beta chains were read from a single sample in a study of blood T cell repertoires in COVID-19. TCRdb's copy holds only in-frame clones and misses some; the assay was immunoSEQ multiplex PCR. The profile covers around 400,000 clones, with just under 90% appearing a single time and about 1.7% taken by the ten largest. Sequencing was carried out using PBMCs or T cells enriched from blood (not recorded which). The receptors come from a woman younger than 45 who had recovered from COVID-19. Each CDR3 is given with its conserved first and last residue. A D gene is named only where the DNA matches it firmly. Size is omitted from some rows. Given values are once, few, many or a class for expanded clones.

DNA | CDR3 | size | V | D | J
TGTGCCAGCAGCGTTTCGACAGGGGTGAACACTGAAGCTTTCTTT | CASSVSTGVNTEAFF | once | TRBV11-1 | TRBD1 | TRBJ1-1
TGTGCCATCAAGTACAGGGGAGACACTGAAGCTTTCTTT | CAIKYRGDTEAFF | few | TRBV10-3 | TRBD1 | TRBJ1-1
TGTGCTAGTGGTTTGGAGTCAGGGATCCCCTACGAGCAGTACTTC | CASGLESGIPYEQYF | . | TRBV12-5 | . | TRBJ2-7
TGTGCCAGCAGTGAAACCCCGGACAGCGCCGGGGAGCTGTTTTTT | CASSETPDSAGELFF | . | TRBV2 | . | TRBJ2-2
TGTGCCACCGACGTAGGGCATTTAGGGGGGGAGCCGAATCAGCCCCAGCATTTT | CATDVGHLGGEPNQPQHF | . | TRBV30 | . | TRBJ1-5
TGTGCCAGCAGCCGTAGACAGTCCTACGAGCAGTACTTC | CASSRRQSYEQYF | . | TRBV3-1/TRBV3-2 | . | TRBJ2-7
TGTGCCAGCAGCTTGGCAGGGGCGGGTACTGAAGCTTTCTTT | CASSLAGAGTEAFF | once | TRBV5-4 | . | TRBJ1-1
TGCGCCAGCAGCTTGACAGGGTTGAGCTATGGCTACACCTTC | CASSLTGLSYGYTF | . | TRBV5-1 | . | TRBJ1-2
TGTGCCAGCAGTTTGAGAAGTCTGAGCAATCAGCCCCAGCATTTT | CASSLRSLSNQPQHF | . | TRBV27 | . | TRBJ1-5
TGTGCCAGCAGCTCAGGCGGGGGGGACTATAGCAATCAGCCCCAGCATTTT | CASSSGGGDYSNQPQHF | . | TRBV7-2 | . | TRBJ1-5
TGTGCCATCAGTGAGTCGACGTGGGCGGGGGGGAAACATACGCAGTATTTT | CAISESTWAGGKHTQYF | many | TRBV10-3 | TRBD2 | TRBJ2-3
TGTGCCAGCAGCTTTGACAGGGCAACTAATGAAAAACTGTTTTTT | CASSFDRATNEKLFF | . | TRBV5-4 | TRBD1 | TRBJ1-4
TGTGCCAGCAGCATACTAGCGGGAGGGCGGACCGGGGAGCTGTTTTTT | CASSILAGGRTGELFF | . | TRBV7-9 | TRBD2 | TRBJ2-2
TGTGCCAGCAGCAGACAGGGGCGGTGGACTGAAGCTTTCTTT | CASSRQGRWTEAFF | . | TRBV5-4 | TRBD1 | TRBJ1-1
TGCGCCAGCAGCCTCGGTTCGACTTCGTTTTACAATGAGCAGTTCTTC | CASSLGSTSFYNEQFF | . | TRBV5-1 | . | TRBJ2-1
TGTGCCAGCAGCGAACTAGCGGCCCTCGGGAAGCAGTACTTC | CASSELAALGKQYF | . | TRBV2 | TRBD2 | TRBJ2-7
TGTGCCATCGAAGACAGGAGCTCCTATAATTCACCCCTCCACTTT | CAIEDRSSYNSPLHF | . | TRBV6-5 | . | TRBJ1-6
TGTGCCAGCAGTGGAGCCTACGAGCAGTACTTC | CASSGAYEQYF | . | TRBV6-2/TRBV6-3 | . | TRBJ2-7
TGCGCCAGCAGCCCCCTAACGGTCGGGACTGGAAACAATGAGCAGTTCTTC | CASSPLTVGTGNNEQFF | . | TRBV4-1 | . | TRBJ2-1
TGTGCCAGCAGCCAACCGGGACTAGCGGGAGGGCGCACAGATACGCAGTATTTT | CASSQPGLAGGRTDTQYF | once | TRBV3-1/TRBV3-2 | TRBD2 | TRBJ2-3
TGTGCCAGCAGTCTTACCCCCCCAGGGAATGCTTTCTTT | CASSLTPPGNAFF | . | TRBV2 | . | TRBJ1-1
TGTGCCAGCAGCACGACAGGGGGCGCGGGTGGGACTGAAGCTTTCTTT | CASSTTGGAGGTEAFF | . | TRBV7-9 | TRBD1 | TRBJ1-1
TGTGCCAGCTCACCATATCAGGGGGATAATGAAAAACTGTTTTTT | CASSPYQGDNEKLFF | . | TRBV18 | TRBD1 | TRBJ1-4
TGCGCCAGCAGCCAACTAGCGGGGCCCTCCTCCTACGAGCAGTACTTC | CASSQLAGPSSYEQYF | . | TRBV4-3 | TRBD2 | TRBJ2-7